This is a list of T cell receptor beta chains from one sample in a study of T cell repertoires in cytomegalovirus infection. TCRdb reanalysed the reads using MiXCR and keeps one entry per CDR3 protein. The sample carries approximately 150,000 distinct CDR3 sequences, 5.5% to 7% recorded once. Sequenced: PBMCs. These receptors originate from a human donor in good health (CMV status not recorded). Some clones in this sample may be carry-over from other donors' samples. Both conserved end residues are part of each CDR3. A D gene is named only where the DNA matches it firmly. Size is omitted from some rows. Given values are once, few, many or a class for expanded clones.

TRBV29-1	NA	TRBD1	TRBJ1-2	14	CSAVGGQERLGYTF	TGCAGCGCCGTGGGGGGACAGGAGCGTTTGGGCTACACCTTC
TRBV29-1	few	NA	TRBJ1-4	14	CSVHDFTTNEKLFF	TGCAGCGTTCATGATTTTACAACTAATGAAAAACTGTTTTTT
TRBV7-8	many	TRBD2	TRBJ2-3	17	CASSLVNRLASTDTQYF	TGTGCCAGCAGCTTAGTGAACCGACTAGCGTCCACAGATACGCAGTATTTT
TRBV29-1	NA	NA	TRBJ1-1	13	CSVDRGSGNEAFF	TGCAGCGTTGATAGAGGTTCTGGGAATGAAGCTTTCTTT
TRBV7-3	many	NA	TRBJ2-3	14	CASSPRGFTDTQYF	TGTGCCAGCAGCCCGAGAGGGTTCACAGATACGCAGTATTTT
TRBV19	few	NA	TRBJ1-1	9	CAPQGYAFF	TGTGCCCCTCAGGGGTACGCTTTCTTT
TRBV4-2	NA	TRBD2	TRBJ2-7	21	CASSQDLSTSGGLDSYYGQYF	TGTGCCAGCAGCCAAGATTTGTCGACTAGCGGGGGCCTCGACTCATATTACGGGCAGTACTTC
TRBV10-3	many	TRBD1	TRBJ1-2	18	CAISPTGTGQAAKDGYTF	TGTGCCATCAGCCCAACCGGGACAGGGCAGGCTGCGAAGGATGGCTACACCTTC
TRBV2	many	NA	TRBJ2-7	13	CASIFEARREQYF	TGTGCCAGCATCTTTGAAGCCCGCCGCGAGCAGTACTTC
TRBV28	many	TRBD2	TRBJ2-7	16	CASSFRQAGGPNEQYF	TGTGCCAGCAGTTTCAGACAAGCGGGGGGGCCGAACGAGCAGTACTTC
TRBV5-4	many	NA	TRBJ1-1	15	CASRHTGRGNTEAFF	TGTGCCAGCAGACATACAGGGAGGGGAAACACTGAAGCTTTCTTT
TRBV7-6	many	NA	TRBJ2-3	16	CASSLLTGSSTDTQYF	TGTGCCAGCAGCTTATTGACAGGATCTAGCACAGATACGCAGTATTTT
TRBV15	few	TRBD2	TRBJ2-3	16	CATSRGPGLDTDTQYF	TGTGCCACCAGCAGAGGACCGGGACTAGACACAGATACGCAGTATTTT
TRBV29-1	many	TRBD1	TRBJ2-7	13	CSVNGLDRDEQYF	TGCAGCGTAAACGGCTTGGACAGGGACGAGCAGTACTTC
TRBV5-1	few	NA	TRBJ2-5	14	CATSSGAREETQYF	TGCGCCACCTCGTCGGGGGCGCGGGAAGAGACCCAGTACTTC
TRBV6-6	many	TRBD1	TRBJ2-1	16	CASSYPAGQGAGEQFF	TGTGCCAGCAGTTACCCTGCGGGACAGGGGGCGGGTGAGCAGTTCTTC
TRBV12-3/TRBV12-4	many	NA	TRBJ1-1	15	CASSLAPWQGTEAFF	TGTGCCAGCAGTTTAGCGCCGTGGCAGGGGACTGAAGCTTTCTTT
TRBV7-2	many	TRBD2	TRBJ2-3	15	CASSFIAGFTDTQYF	TGTGCCAGCAGCTTCATAGCGGGGTTCACAGATACGCAGTATTTT
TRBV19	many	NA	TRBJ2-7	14	CASNPDTNFYEQYF	TGTGCCAGTAATCCGGACACGAATTTCTACGAGCAGTACTTC
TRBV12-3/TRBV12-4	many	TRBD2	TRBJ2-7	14	CASSPTSGAYEQYF	TGTGCCAGCAGTCCGACTAGCGGGGCCTACGAGCAGTACTTC
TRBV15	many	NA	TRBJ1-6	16	CATSRDQNRHNSPLHF	TGTGCCACCAGCAGAGATCAGAACAGGCATAATTCACCCCTCCACTTT
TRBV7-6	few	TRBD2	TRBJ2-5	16	CASSVLAGEGGETQYF	TGTGCCAGCAGCGTTCTAGCGGGAGAGGGGGGAGAGACCCAGTACTTC
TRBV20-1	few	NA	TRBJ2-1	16	CSASPSTGNLYNEQFF	TGCAGTGCTAGTCCAAGTACGGGAAATCTCTACAATGAGCAGTTCTTC
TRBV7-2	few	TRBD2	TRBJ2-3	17	CASSLEAASGGTDTQYF	TGTGCCAGCAGCTTAGAGGCGGCTAGCGGGGGCACAGATACGCAGTATTTT
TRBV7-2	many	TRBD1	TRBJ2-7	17	CASSLALPGTGVYEQYF	TGTGCCAGCAGCTTAGCGCTACCCGGGACAGGGGTCTACGAGCAGTACTTC
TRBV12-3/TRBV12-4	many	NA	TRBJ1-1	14	CASSLVGAHSRAFF	TGTGCCAGCAGTTTAGTGGGGGCACACAGTAGGGCTTTCTTT
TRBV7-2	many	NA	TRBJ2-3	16	CASSPIGRHRTDTQYF	TGTGCCAGCAGCCCTATCGGGAGACACCGCACAGATACGCAGTATTTT
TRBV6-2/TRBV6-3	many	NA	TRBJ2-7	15	CASERGDEVSYEQYF	TGTGCCAGCGAAAGGGGGGACGAAGTCTCCTACGAGCAGTACTTC
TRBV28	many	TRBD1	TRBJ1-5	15	CASSLPGQGNQPQHF	TGTGCCAGCAGTTTACCGGGACAGGGTAATCAGCCCCAGCATTTT
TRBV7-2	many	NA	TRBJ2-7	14	CASSYDGAAYEQYF	TGTGCCAGCAGCTATGACGGAGCCGCTTACGAGCAGTACTTC
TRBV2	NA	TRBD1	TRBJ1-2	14	CASSSTGQSYGYTF	TGTGCCAGCAGTTCGACAGGGCAGAGCTATGGCTACACCTTC
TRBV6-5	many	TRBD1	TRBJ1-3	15	CASSQTGNPGNTIYF	TGTGCCAGCAGCCAGACAGGGAATCCTGGAAACACCATATATTTT
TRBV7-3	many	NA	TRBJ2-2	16	CASSPTPRQYTGELFF	TGTGCCAGCAGCCCTACACCTCGACAGTACACCGGGGAGCTGTTTTTT
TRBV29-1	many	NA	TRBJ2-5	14	CSVEFGFGQETQYF	TGCAGCGTTGAGTTTGGCTTTGGCCAAGAGACCCAGTACTTC
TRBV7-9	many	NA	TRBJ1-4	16	CASSLRVASRSEKLFF	TGTGCCAGCAGCTTAAGAGTGGCCTCCCGATCGGAAAAACTGTTTTTT
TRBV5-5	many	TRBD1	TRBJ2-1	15	CASRTTGGSYNEQFF	TGTGCCAGCAGAACGACAGGGGGCTCCTACAATGAGCAGTTCTTC
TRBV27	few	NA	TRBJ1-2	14	CASSPMGGTNGYTF	TGTGCCAGCAGCCCCATGGGGGGGACTAATGGCTACACCTTC